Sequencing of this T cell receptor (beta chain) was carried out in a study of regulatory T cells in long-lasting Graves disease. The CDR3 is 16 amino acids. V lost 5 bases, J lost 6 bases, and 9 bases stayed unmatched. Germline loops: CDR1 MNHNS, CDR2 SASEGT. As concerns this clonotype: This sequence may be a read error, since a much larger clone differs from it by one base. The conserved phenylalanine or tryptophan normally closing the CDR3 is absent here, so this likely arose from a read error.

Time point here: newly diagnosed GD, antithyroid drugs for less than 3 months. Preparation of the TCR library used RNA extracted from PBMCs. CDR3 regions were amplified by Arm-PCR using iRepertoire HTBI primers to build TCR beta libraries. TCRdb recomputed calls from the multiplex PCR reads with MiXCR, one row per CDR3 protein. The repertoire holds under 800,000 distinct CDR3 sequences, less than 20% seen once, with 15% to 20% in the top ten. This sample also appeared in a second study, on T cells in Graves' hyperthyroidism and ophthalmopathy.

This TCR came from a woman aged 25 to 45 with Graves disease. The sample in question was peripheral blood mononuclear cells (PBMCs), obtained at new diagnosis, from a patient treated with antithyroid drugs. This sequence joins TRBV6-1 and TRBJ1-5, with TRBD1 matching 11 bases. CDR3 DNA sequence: TGTGCCAGCAGTCATGATAGGGGACAGGGGGTTCAGCCCCAGCATTCT. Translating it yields CASSHDRGQGVQPQHS.